A selection of T cell receptor beta chains follows, all from one sample in a study of regulatory T cells in long-lasting Graves disease. MiXCR was run by TCRdb on the multiplex PCR reads, yielding one entry per CDR3 protein. Of under 450,000 distinct CDR3 sequences in the sample, approximately 10% were seen once. Another study also made use of these data, one on T cells in Graves' hyperthyroidism and ophthalmopathy.

The sample consisted of peripheral blood mononuclear cells (PBMCs), taken at new diagnosis, from a patient treated with antithyroid drugs. The receptor source for this set is a woman under 30 with Graves disease. Each CDR3 is given with its conserved first and last residue. The order of the fields is D gene, V gene, clone size, J gene, CDR3 protein, CDR3 DNA. The D gene is left open where the match is weak. The size field is filled for only some rows; it gives once, few, many or a size class.

D: NA; V: TRBV27; size: NA; J: TRBJ1-1; CDR3: CASSLYPGATNTEAFF; DNA: TGTGCCAGCAGTTTATATCCAGGGGCAACGAACACTGAAGCTTTCTTT
D: TRBD2; V: TRBV20-1; size: many; J: TRBJ2-3; CDR3: CSAKGLAGATDTQYF; DNA: TGCAGTGCTAAGGGACTAGCGGGGGCCACAGATACGCAGTATTTT
D: NA; V: TRBV25-1; size: few; J: TRBJ1-1; CDR3: CASQKWMRGNTEAFF; DNA: TGTGCCAGCCAAAAATGGATGCGGGGGAACACTGAAGCTTTCTTT
D: NA; V: TRBV20-1; size: few; J: TRBJ2-4; CDR3: CSAPTVRGIQYF; DNA: TGCAGTGCGCCCACGGTCCGGGGGATTCAGTACTTC
D: NA; V: TRBV27; size: NA; J: TRBJ2-7; CDR3: CASSQVGSSEYF; DNA: TGTGCCAGCAGTCAAGTAGGGTCCTCGGAGTACTTC
D: TRBD1; V: TRBV9; size: NA; J: TRBJ2-1; CDR3: CASSVTGDSYNEQFF; DNA: TGTGCCAGCAGCGTAACAGGGGACTCCTACAATGAGCAGTTCTTC
D: NA; V: TRBV7-9; size: many; J: TRBJ1-2; CDR3: CASSLTEGRDGYTF; DNA: TGTGCCAGCAGCTTAACCGAGGGGCGGGATGGCTACACCTTC
D: TRBD1; V: TRBV6-2/TRBV6-3; size: many; J: TRBJ1-5; CDR3: CASSTTGGPNQPQHF; DNA: TGTGCCAGCAGCACAACAGGGGGCCCTAATCAGCCCCAGCATTTT
D: NA; V: TRBV7-9; size: few; J: TRBJ2-6; CDR3: CATPLRGTETGANVLTF; DNA: TGTGCCACCCCCCTGAGAGGGACGGAAACTGGGGCCAACGTCCTGACTTTC
D: TRBD1; V: TRBV28; size: many; J: TRBJ1-4; CDR3: CASSQQGAHNEKLFF; DNA: TGTGCCAGCAGTCAACAGGGGGCGCATAATGAAAAACTGTTTTTT
D: NA; V: TRBV4-2; size: many; J: TRBJ2-1; CDR3: CASSQESAPQSYNEQFF; DNA: TGTGCCAGCAGCCAAGAGTCCGCACCCCAATCCTACAATGAGCAGTTCTTC
D: NA; V: TRBV7-9; size: many; J: TRBJ1-5; CDR3: CASSRSHNQPQHF; DNA: TGTGCCAGCAGCCGGTCCCACAATCAGCCCCAGCATTTT
D: NA; V: TRBV28; size: many; J: TRBJ1-1; CDR3: CASTSNTEAFF; DNA: TGTGCCAGCACATCGAACACTGAAGCTTTCTTT
D: TRBD1; V: TRBV7-2; size: many; J: TRBJ2-1; CDR3: CASSLSTGGYYNEQFF; DNA: TGTGCCAGCAGCTTATCAACAGGGGGGTACTACAATGAGCAGTTCTTC
D: TRBD2; V: TRBV7-2; size: NA; J: TRBJ2-7; CDR3: CASSLRGLAVPSYEQYF; DNA: TGTGCCAGCAGTCTACGGGGACTAGCGGTACCTAGCTACGAGCAGTACTTC
D: NA; V: TRBV15; size: many; J: TRBJ1-1; CDR3: CATSRDWGLGGTEAFF; DNA: TGTGCCACCAGCAGAGATTGGGGTCTTGGAGGGACTGAAGCTTTCTTT
D: NA; V: TRBV29-1; size: NA; J: TRBJ2-1; CDR3: CSVERSTDEQFF; DNA: TGCAGCGTTGAGCGATCGACAGATGAGCAGTTCTTC
D: TRBD2; V: TRBV6-2/TRBV6-3; size: many; J: TRBJ2-7; CDR3: CASSGGLAGEQYF; DNA: TGTGCCAGCAGTGGCGGACTAGCGGGCGAGCAGTACTTC
D: TRBD1; V: TRBV6-2/TRBV6-3; size: few; J: TRBJ1-1; CDR3: CASSRTGLMNTEAFF; DNA: TGTGCCAGCAGTAGGACAGGGCTGATGAACACTGAAGCTTTCTTT
D: NA; V: TRBV29-1; size: few; J: TRBJ2-3; CDR3: CSVGMADTQYF; DNA: TGCAGCGTTGGTATGGCAGATACGCAGTATTTT
D: TRBD1; V: TRBV4-3; size: few; J: TRBJ2-1; CDR3: CASSQFWTGWNEQFF; DNA: TGCGCCAGCAGCCAGTTCTGGACAGGGTGGAATGAGCAGTTCTTC
D: NA; V: TRBV20-1; size: many; J: TRBJ2-1; CDR3: CSVTQVDAGNEQFF; DNA: TGCAGTGTGACCCAGGTCGACGCGGGGAATGAGCAGTTCTTC
D: NA; V: TRBV6-5; size: NA; J: TRBJ1-3; CDR3: CASSYSSGARDGNTIYF; DNA: TGTGCCAGCAGTTATTCTTCAGGGGCCAGAGATGGAAACACCATATATTTT
D: TRBD2; V: TRBV29-1; size: many; J: TRBJ2-7; CDR3: CSVDSGRESEQYF; DNA: TGCAGCGTTGATAGCGGGAGAGAAAGCGAGCAGTACTTC
D: NA; V: TRBV3-1; size: NA; J: TRBJ2-1; CDR3: CASSQQDRGVDEQFF; DNA: TGTGCCAGCAGCCAACAGGACAGAGGGGTAGATGAGCAGTTCTTC
D: TRBD2; V: TRBV10-3; size: NA; J: TRBJ2-1; CDR3: CAISPTSGRDLFF; DNA: TGTGCCATCAGTCCGACTAGCGGGAGGGATCTGTTCTTC
D: NA; V: TRBV7-9; size: many; J: TRBJ1-2; CDR3: CASSLLPTNYGYTF; DNA: TGTGCCAGCAGCTTATTGCCAACTAACTATGGCTACACCTTC